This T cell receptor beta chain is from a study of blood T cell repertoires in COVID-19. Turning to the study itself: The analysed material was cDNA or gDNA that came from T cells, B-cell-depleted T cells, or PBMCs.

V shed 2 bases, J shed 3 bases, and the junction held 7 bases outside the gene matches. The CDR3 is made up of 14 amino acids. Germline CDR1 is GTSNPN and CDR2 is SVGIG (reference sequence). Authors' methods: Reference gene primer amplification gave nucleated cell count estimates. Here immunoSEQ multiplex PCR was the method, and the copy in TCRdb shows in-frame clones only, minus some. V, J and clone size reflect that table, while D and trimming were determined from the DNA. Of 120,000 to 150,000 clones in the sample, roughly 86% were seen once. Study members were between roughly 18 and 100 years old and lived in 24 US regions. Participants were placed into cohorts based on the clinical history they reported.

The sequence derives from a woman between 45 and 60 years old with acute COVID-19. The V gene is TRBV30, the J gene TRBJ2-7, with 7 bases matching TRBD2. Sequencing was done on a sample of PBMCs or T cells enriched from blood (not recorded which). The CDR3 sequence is CAWSKIGGGYEQYF. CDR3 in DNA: TGTGCCTGGAGTAAGATTGGCGGGGGCTACGAGCAGTACTTC.